A selection of T cell receptor beta chains follows, all from one sample in a study of blood T cell repertoires in COVID-19. Produced via immunoSEQ multiplex PCR; TCRdb's table is partial and in-frame only. The table shows hundreds of thousands of clones, with under 90% occurring only once. Material for sequencing was peripheral blood. The origin of the receptors is a woman aged 50 to 60 who had recovered from COVID-19. CDR3s include the opening cysteine and the closing phenylalanine or tryptophan.

TRBV19	TRBJ2-1	CASSIGGSYNEQFF
TRBV7-2	TRBJ1-3	CASSLVFGGPGNTIYF
TRBV20-1	TRBJ1-3	CSASPRGGPGNTIYF
TRBV5-1	TRBJ1-2	CASSLDRPTSGYTF
TRBV7-2	TRBJ2-1	CASSLFSGSAYNEQFF
TRBV9	TRBJ2-1	CASRAASKLAGGWHEQFF
TRBV9	TRBJ1-3	CASSVGGTSGNTIYF
TRBV27	TRBJ2-3	CASSTLAGGRNTQYF
TRBV28	TRBJ1-2	CASSLAGSFGYTF
TRBV6-1	TRBJ1-5	CASSEAPGLDQPQHF